Following are 11 T cell receptor beta chains from one sample sequenced in a study of cytomegalovirus exposure and HLA in healthy donors. The PCR was carried out with 60 Vbeta primers and 13 Jbeta primers. Clones were sequenced by immunoSEQ multiplex PCR, and TCRdb holds only the in-frame ones, with some missing. The sample carries around 200,000 clones, around three quarters recorded once. The sample comprised PBMCs. Receptor source: a woman in her fifties or sixties in good health and CMV-seronegative.

The CDR3 reads CASSILRTSGSNEQFF. For the CDR3, the DNA is TGTGCCAGTAGTATCCTAAGGACTAGCGGGAGCAATGAGCAGTTCTTC. This chain connects TRBV19 to TRBJ2-1; 13 nucleotides match TRBD2. This CDR3 contains 16 residues. Germline CDR1 reads LNHDA; CDR2 reads SQIVND (reference sequence). Trimming took 3 bases from V and 6 from J; bases not matched to a gene: 5.

This chain uses TRBV5-1 with TRBJ2-1; possibly TRBD1 for D (7 bases). This CDR3 is 16 amino acids long. V was shortened by 7 bases and J by 5 bases, with 22 bases between the two germline ends. Germline values: CDR1 SGHRS, CDR2 YFSETQ. The CDR3 is CASGIQGGVGNNEQFF. The CDR3 nucleotides read TGCGCCAGCGGAATCCAGGGGGGCGTGGGGAACAATGAGCAGTTCTTC.

The chain employs TRBV19 and TRBJ1-1; 9 bases map to TRBD1. V shed 4 bases and J 7 bases; nucleotides not matched to a gene: 4. The CDR3 is 13 residues long. CDR1 and CDR2 (germline): LNHDA, SQIVND (reference sequence). DNA of the CDR3: TGTGCCAGTAGTAAAGGACAGGGGTTTGAAGCTTTCTTT. Translation gives CASSKGQGFEAFF.

This clone appeared once. The chain has TRBV6-4 and TRBJ2-2; tentatively, D is TRBD2 (5 bases). This CDR3 is 14 amino acids long. The V gene lost 0 bases and the J gene lost 4 bases, with 6 bases spanning the gap. Germline V gives CDR1 MRHNA, CDR2 SNTAGT. CDR3 protein: CASSDSGSTGELFF. The CDR3 bases are TGTGCCAGCAGTGACTCGGGGAGCACCGGGGAGCTGTTTTTT.

The CDR3 protein is CASSQDLVGLFTDTQYF. The DNA of the CDR3 is TGCGCCAGCAGCCAAGATCTGGTGGGGCTCTTCACAGATACGCAGTATTTT. This chain links TRBV4-1 with TRBJ2-3; tentative D call: TRBD1 (5 bases). V was cut by 0 bases and J by 2 bases, with 15 bases left in between. The CDR3 is made up of 17 amino acids. The germline V gene encodes CDR1 MGHRA and CDR2 YSYEKL.

The chain combines TRBV21-1 with TRBJ2-5; TRBD2, the table's D call, was not compared with the DNA. TRBV21-1 is classified as a pseudogene. The CDR3 has 12 residues. CDR3 sequence: CASGGGSETQYF. The DNA of the CDR3 is TGTGCCAGCGGGGGCGGGAGTGAGACCCAGTACTTC.

The chain carries TRBV7-2 and TRBJ2-3, with D possibly being TRBD1 (5 bases). Per germline, CDR1 SGHTA and CDR2 FQGNSA. The CDR3 loop spans 16 amino acids. Trimming shortened V by 5 bases and J by 0 bases, and 15 bases separated the two germline ends. CDR3 in DNA: TGTGCCAGCAGCCCCCGGACAACCACAAGCACAGATACGCAGTATTTT. Translation: CASSPRTTTSTDTQYF.

The chain couples TRBV7-2 to TRBJ2-7; TRBD1 is a possible D gene (6 bases). Germline loops: CDR1 SGHTA, CDR2 FQGNSA. The CDR3 length is 16 residues. Trimming removed 4 bases at V and 0 bases at J, with 16 bases between. CDR3 residues: CASSSGQGHSSYEQYF. CDR3 nucleotides: TGTGCCAGCAGCTCGGGGCAGGGACACAGCTCCTACGAGCAGTACTTC.

This chain uses TRBV7-9 with TRBJ2-3; 8 bases agree with TRBD2. There are 16 residues in the CDR3. V gave up 0 bases and J gave up 2 bases; unmatched junction bases: 4. Per germline, CDR1 SEHNR and CDR2 FQNEAQ (reference sequence). CDR3 sequence (DNA): TGTGCCAGCAGCTTAGCGGAGCGGGGGTACACAGATACGCAGTATTTT. It specifies CASSLAERGYTDTQYF.

This clone was picked up one time. The chain is built from TRBV5-1 and TRBJ2-1; 8 bases are a match to TRBD2. The junction had 14 bases not matched to a gene; V was cut back by 5 bases and J by 4 bases. This CDR3 has 17 residues. CDR1 and CDR2 from the germline V gene are SGHRS and YFSETQ. Here the CDR3 DNA reads TGCGCCAGCAGTCTGGTTTCCAGCGGGAGTGCTTACAATGAGCAGTTCTTC. This sequence encodes CASSLVSSGSAYNEQFF.

J is TRBJ2-1 and V is TRBV5-1; D unclear. This CDR3 region has 15 residues. In germline, CDR1 is SGHRS, CDR2 YFSETQ. Trimming cost V 2 bases and J 2 bases, with 11 bases left between them. The CDR3 sequence: CASSLVTAAYNEQFF. The DNA for the CDR3 is TGCGCCAGCAGCTTAGTAACGGCGGCCTACAATGAGCAGTTCTTC. Looking up the rest from reference TRBV5-1 and TRBJ2-1 gives the full variable domain: KAGVTQTPRYLIKTRGQQVTLSCSPISGHRSVSWYQQTPGQGLQFLFEYFSETQRNKGNFPGRFSGRQFSNSRSEMNVSTLELGDSALYLCASSLVTAAYNEQFFGPGTRLTVL.